Presented here are 9 T cell receptor beta chains from one specimen sequenced in a study of beta chain features in type 1 diabetes. Broader study findings: TCRB CDR3 length was moderately but significantly reduced in all four CD4+ subsets of Type 1 diabetes patients.

These receptors are not linked to any known antigen. cDNA synthesis used the whole RNA isolate, giving expressed TCRB sequences. Profiled with immunoSEQ multiplex PCR; TCRdb holds only in-frame clones, not every one. Of roughly 150,000 clones detected, about 9% appear once; the ten largest clones hold 0.45% to 0.55%. The specimen sequenced was central memory CD4+ T cells from blood. These receptors all come from a woman under 30 with type 1 diabetes.

In this sample, this clone turned up a few times. V usage is TRBV9 and J usage is TRBJ2-2, with TRBD2 identical over 7 bases. With V trimmed by 0 bases and J by 6 bases, 11 bases remained unmatched. Per germline, CDR1 SGDLS and CDR2 YYNGEE. CDR3 size: 17 residues. CDR3 loop: CASSVARLAVGAGELFF. The CDR3 DNA reads as TGTGCCAGCAGCGTAGCTAGGCTAGCGGTCGGGGCCGGGGAGCTGTTTTTT.

V and J are TRBV19 and TRBJ1-1, with TRBD1 as a possible D gene (5 bases). This CDR3 has 14 residues. CDR1 is LNHDA and CDR2 is SQIVND in the germline V gene (reference sequence). Trimming cost V 7 bases and J 0 bases, with 12 bases left between them. The CDR3 nucleotides read TGTGCCAGTAAGGTGCAGGGTATGAACACTGAAGCTTTCTTT. Amino acid sequence: CASKVQGMNTEAFF.

This clone was seen a handful of times. This sequence joins TRBV29-1 and TRBJ1-1; D is possibly TRBD1 (6 bases). Between the trimmed V and J ends, which lost 7 bases and 1 base, there was a span of 13 bases. Looked up from germline, CDR1 is SQVTM and CDR2 is ANQGSEA. The length of the CDR3 is 13 residues. CDR3 residues: CSAGQIQNTEAFF. The CDR3 region has the DNA TGCAGCGCCGGACAGATCCAGAACACTGAAGCTTTCTTT.

The chain is built from TRBV11-2 and TRBJ2-5, with 10 bases aligning to TRBD1. The CDR3 is made up of 15 amino acids. The V segment lost 5 bases and the J segment 5 bases; nucleotides outside the gene matches: 8. CDR1 is SGHAT, CDR2 FQNNGV, per germline. The CDR3 bases are TGTGCCAGCAGCCTCTCGACAGGGGGCGGTGAGACCCAGTACTTC. The encoded protein is CASSLSTGGGETQYF. Full variable domain (remainder filled in from reference TRBV11-2 and TRBJ2-5): EAGVAQSPRYKIIEKRQSVAFWCNPISGHATLYWYQQILGQGPKLLIQFQNNGVVDDSQLPKDRFSAERLKGVDSTLKIQPAKLEDSAVYLCASSLSTGGGETQYFGPGTRLLVL.

This clone has more than one count but fewer than ten. V is TRBV18 and J is TRBJ2-3; D is uncertain. The CDR3 extends over 14 amino acids. Germline V lookup: CDR1 KGHSH, CDR2 LQKENI. Trimming left V 7 bases short and J 4 bases short, with 15 bases between. Written as DNA, the CDR3 is TGTGCCAGCTTCCGGTTTGGGCAGCCAGATACGCAGTATTTT. Its translation is CASFRFGQPDTQYF. Filled out from reference TRBV18 and TRBJ2-3, the complete variable domain reads NAGVMQNPRHLVRRRGQEARLRCSPMKGHSHVYWYRQLPEEGLKFMVYLQKENIIDESGMPKERFSAEFPKEGPSILRIQQVVRGDSAAYFCASFRFGQPDTQYFGPGTRLTVL.

The V call is TRBV19, the J call TRBJ2-5; the match to TRBD1 covers 10 bases. The CDR3 covers 14 residues. V lost 5 bases to trimming and J lost 5 bases; unmatched junction nucleotides: 5. Germline CDR1 reads LNHDA; CDR2 reads SQIVND (reference sequence). CDR3 nucleotide sequence: TGTGCCAGTAGTGCGGGACAGGGGACGGAGACCCAGTACTTC. It specifies CASSAGQGTETQYF.

CDR3 loop: CASSLAGTASHYGYTF. The CDR3 DNA is TGTGCCAGCAGCTTAGCCGGGACAGCTTCCCACTATGGCTACACCTTC. This rearrangement joins TRBV7-9 to TRBJ1-2; 7 bases line up with TRBD1. Looked up from germline, CDR1 is SEHNR and CDR2 is FQNEAQ (reference sequence). V lost 0 bases to trimming and J lost 3 bases; unmatched junction nucleotides: 7. The CDR3 totals 16 residues.

This clone was seen a handful of times. The chain is built from TRBV9 and TRBJ1-2; perhaps TRBD1 as D (5 bases). Trimming left V 0 bases short and J 2 bases short, with 8 bases between. CDR3 length: 14 amino acids. In germline, CDR1 is SGDLS, CDR2 YYNGEE. CDR3 protein: CASSVEAGNYGYTF. CDR3 bases: TGTGCCAGCAGCGTAGAGGCAGGGAACTATGGCTACACCTTC.

This clone has more than one count but fewer than ten. The chain uses TRBV30 and TRBJ2-7; 7 bases are shared with TRBD2. The CDR3 has 14 amino acids. The trim removed 3 bases at V and 5 bases at J, leaving 10 bases unmatched. Germline-derived CDR1 and CDR2 are GTSNPN and SVGIG (reference sequence). CDR3 in DNA: TGTGCCTGGAGGCTGAAGACTAGCAGCCACGAGCAGTACTTC. Amino acids: CAWRLKTSSHEQYF.